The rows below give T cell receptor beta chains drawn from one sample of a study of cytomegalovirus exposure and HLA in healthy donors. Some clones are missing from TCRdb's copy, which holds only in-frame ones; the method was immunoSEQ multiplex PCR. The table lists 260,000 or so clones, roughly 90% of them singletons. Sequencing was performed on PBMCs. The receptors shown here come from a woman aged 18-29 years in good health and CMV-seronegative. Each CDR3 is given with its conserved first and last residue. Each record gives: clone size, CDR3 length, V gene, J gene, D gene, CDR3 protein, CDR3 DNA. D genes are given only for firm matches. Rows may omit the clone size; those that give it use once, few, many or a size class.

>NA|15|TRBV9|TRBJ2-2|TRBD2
CASSVAGGRTGELFF
TGTGCCAGCAGCGTAGCGGGAGGGAGGACCGGGGAGCTGTTTTTT
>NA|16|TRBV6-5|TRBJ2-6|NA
CASSYGLTSGANVLTF
TGTGCCAGCAGTTACGGGCTGACCTCGGGGGCCAACGTCCTGACTTTC
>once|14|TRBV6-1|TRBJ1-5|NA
CASSIQGPNQPQHF
TGTGCCAGCAGCATACAGGGTCCCAATCAGCCCCAGCATTTT
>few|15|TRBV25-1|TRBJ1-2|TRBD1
CASSDNNRGTYGYTF
TGTGCCAGCAGTGACAACAACAGGGGAACCTATGGCTACACCTTC
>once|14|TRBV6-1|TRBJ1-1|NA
CASTRTADNTEAFF
TGTGCCAGCACCAGGACAGCTGATAACACTGAAGCTTTCTTT
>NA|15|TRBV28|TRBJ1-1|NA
CASSPIREGNTEAFF
TGTGCCAGCAGCCCTATTCGAGAGGGGAACACTGAAGCTTTCTTT
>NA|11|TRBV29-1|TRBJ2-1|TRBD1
CSVERDRKQFF
TGCAGCGTTGAGAGGGACAGGAAGCAGTTCTTC
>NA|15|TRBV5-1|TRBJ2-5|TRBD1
CASSLGDRYQETQYF
TGCGCCAGCAGCTTGGGGGACAGGTACCAAGAGACCCAGTACTTC
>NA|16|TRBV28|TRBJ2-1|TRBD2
CASSLASGKHYNEQFF
TGTGCCAGCAGTTTAGCTAGCGGGAAACACTACAATGAGCAGTTCTTC
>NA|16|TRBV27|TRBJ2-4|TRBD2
CASSLRLAGAVNIQYF
TGTGCCAGCAGTCTTAGACTAGCGGGAGCGGTAAACATTCAGTACTTC
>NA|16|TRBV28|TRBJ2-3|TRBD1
CASSTHRTGSTDTQYF
TGTGCCAGCAGTACCCACAGGACAGGCAGCACAGATACGCAGTATTTT
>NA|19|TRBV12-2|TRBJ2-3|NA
CASRLEGTSGMSCTDTQYF
TGTGCAAGTCGCTTAGAGGGGACTAGCGGGATGTCGTGCACAGATACGCAGTATTTT
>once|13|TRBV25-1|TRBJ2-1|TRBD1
CATETGKVDEQFF
TGTGCCACCGAGACAGGGAAGGTCGATGAGCAGTTCTTC
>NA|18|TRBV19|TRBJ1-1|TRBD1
CASTMGSGGVEMNTEAFF
TGTGCCAGTACCATGGGTTCAGGGGGAGTCGAGATGAACACTGAAGCTTTCTTT
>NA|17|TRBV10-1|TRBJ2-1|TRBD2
CASSERVGTSGRLEQFF
TGCGCCAGCAGTGAGCGGGTGGGGACTAGCGGGAGACTTGAGCAGTTCTTC
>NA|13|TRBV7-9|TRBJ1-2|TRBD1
CASSDRVSVGYTF
TGTGCCAGCAGCGACAGGGTTTCTGTAGGCTACACCTTC
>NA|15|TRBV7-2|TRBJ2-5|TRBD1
CASSLAVGQQETQYF
TGTGCCAGCAGCTTAGCGGTGGGACAGCAAGAGACCCAGTACTTC
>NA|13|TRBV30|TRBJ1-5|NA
CAWSLGPNQPQHF
TGTGCCTGGAGTCTTGGGCCCAATCAGCCCCAGCATTTT
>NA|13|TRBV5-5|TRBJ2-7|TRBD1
CASSLTGVYEQYF
TGTGCCAGCAGCCTGACAGGGGTTTACGAGCAGTACTTC
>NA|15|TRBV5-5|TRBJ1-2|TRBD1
CASSQWDRGPYGYTF
TGTGCCAGCAGCCAATGGGACAGGGGCCCATATGGCTACACCTTC
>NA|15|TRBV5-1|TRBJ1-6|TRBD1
CASSLGGQGNSPLHF
TGCGCCAGCAGCTTGGGGGGACAGGGAAATTCACCCCTCCACTTT
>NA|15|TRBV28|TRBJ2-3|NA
CASSLGGWGTDTQYF
TGTGCCAGCAGTTTGGGAGGATGGGGCACAGATACGCAGTATTTT
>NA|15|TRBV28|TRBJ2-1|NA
CASSPASGHYNEQFF
TGTGCCAGCAGCCCGGCCTCGGGACACTACAATGAGCAGTTCTTC
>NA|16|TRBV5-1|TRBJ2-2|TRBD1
CASRRTGTGGTGELFF
TGCGCCAGCAGGCGAACCGGGACAGGGGGCACCGGGGAGCTGTTTTTT
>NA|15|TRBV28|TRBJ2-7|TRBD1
CASSGTGTESYEQYF
TGTGCCAGCAGTGGGACCGGGACAGAATCCTACGAGCAGTACTTC
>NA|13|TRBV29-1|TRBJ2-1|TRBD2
CSVGSGPYNEQFF
TGCAGCGTGGGTAGCGGGCCCTACAATGAGCAGTTCTTC
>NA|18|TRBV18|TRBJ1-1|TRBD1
CASSPTRLGQDKNTEAFF
TGTGCCAGCTCACCCACCCGCCTGGGACAGGATAAAAACACTGAAGCTTTCTTT
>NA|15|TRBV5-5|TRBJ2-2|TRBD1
CASSLPGQGLGELFF
TGTGCCAGCAGCCTACCGGGACAGGGACTTGGGGAGCTGTTTTTT
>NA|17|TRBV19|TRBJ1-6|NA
CASRPGQGSSYNSPLHF
TGTGCCAGTAGACCCGGCCAGGGGAGCTCCTATAATTCACCCCTCCACTTT
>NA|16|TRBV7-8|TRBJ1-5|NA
CASSPGVGLSNQPQHF
TGTGCCAGCAGCCCGGGGGTGGGTTTGAGCAATCAGCCCCAGCATTTT
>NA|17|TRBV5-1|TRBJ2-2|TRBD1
CASMNSPGQGSTGELFF
TGCGCCAGCATGAACTCACCGGGACAGGGGAGTACCGGGGAGCTGTTTTTT
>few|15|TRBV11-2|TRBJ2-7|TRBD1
CASTAGTGQTYEQYF
TGTGCCAGCACCGCTGGGACAGGGCAGACCTACGAGCAGTACTTC
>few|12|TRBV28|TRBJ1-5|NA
CASSRSPQPQHF
TGTGCCAGCAGTCGGTCTCCCCAGCCCCAGCATTTT
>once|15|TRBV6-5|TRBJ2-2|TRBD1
CASSYFNRGTGELFF
TGTGCCAGCAGTTACTTTAACAGGGGCACCGGGGAGCTGTTTTTT
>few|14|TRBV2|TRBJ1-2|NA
CASKGAADNYGYTF
TGTGCCAGCAAAGGAGCTGCGGATAACTATGGCTACACCTTC
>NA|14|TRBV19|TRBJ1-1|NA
CASSIAGMNTEAFF
TGTGCCAGTAGTATAGCAGGGATGAACACTGAAGCTTTCTTT
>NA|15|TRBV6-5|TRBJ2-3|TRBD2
CASRPSGISTDTQYF
TGTGCCAGCAGACCTAGCGGGATCAGCACAGATACGCAGTATTTT